This passage covers 3 T cell receptor beta chains from one sample sequenced in a study of neurological immune-mediated disorders. TCRdb re-analysed the 5' RACE reads in MiXCR, keeping a single row per CDR3 protein. The sample carries about 46,000 distinct CDR3 sequences, under 2% recorded once. The sequencing input was PBMCs. All receptors derive from a woman aged 40 to 50 with multiple sclerosis.

This clonotype was detected ten times or more. The chain has TRBV20-1 and TRBJ1-1; D unclear. Germline CDR1 and CDR2: DFQATT and SNEGSKA (reference sequence). This CDR3 is 13 amino acids long. CDR3 protein: CSALSPENTEAFF. Here the CDR3 DNA reads TGCAGCGCGCTTTCTCCGGAGAACACTGAAGCTTTCTTT.

This clonotype was detected many times. The chain couples TRBV15 to TRBJ2-5; D not certain. The CDR3 runs 12 residues. Germline values: CDR1 LNHNV, CDR2 YYDKDF (reference sequence). V was pared by 3 bases and J by 7 bases, with 9 bases between. The CDR3 loop is CATSSGYRTQYF. CDR3 sequence (DNA): TGTGCCACCAGCAGTGGGTATAGGACCCAGTACTTC.

This clonotype was picked up many times. CDR3 nucleotides: TGTGCCAGCAGCTTTACTAGCGGAAGCACAGATACGCAGTATTTT. This gives the protein CASSFTSGSTDTQYF. The rearrangement links TRBV7-6 to TRBJ2-3; 8 bases line up with TRBD2. Trimming at V came to 3 bases and at J to 0 bases, leaving 2 bases not matched to a gene. The germline V gene encodes CDR1 SGHVS and CDR2 FNYEAQ. This CDR3 has 15 residues.